Below, 23 T cell receptor beta chains from the same sample are listed, as sequenced in a study of blood T cell repertoires in COVID-19 (dated by TCRdb to the early 2020s). The library was obtained by the immunoSEQ multiplex PCR assay. Drawn from immuneACCESS, this table holds only the in-frame rearrangements with V and J called that TCRdb kept. Clones are partly lost; checked studies trace under half to an unresolved V gene and leave the rest unexplained. Counted in this sample were 73,000 or so clones; around 79% of them appeared once. The ten largest make up less than 25% of the sample. The sequencing input was peripheral blood. These receptor sequences come from a man in his sixties with acute or convalescent COVID-19.

This sequence joins TRBV30 and TRBJ2-7; the D gene is possibly TRBD1 (6 bases). The CDR3 consists of 12 residues. With 0 bases removed from V and 3 bases from J, the gap between germline ends came to 6 bases. Germline-derived CDR1 and CDR2 are GTSNPN and SVGIG (reference sequence). The CDR3 DNA sequence: TGTGCCTGGAGTGTACAGGGCTACGAGCAGTACGTC. Protein: CAWSVQGYEQYV.

This clone turned up a few times. The J gene is TRBJ1-2, the V gene TRBV27; 9 bases map to TRBD1. This CDR3 contains 14 residues. The germline V gene has CDR1 MNHEY and CDR2 SMNVEV (reference sequence). The trim removed 5 bases at V and 6 bases at J, leaving 7 bases unmatched. The CDR3 spells CASSPVTGGDGYTF. The CDR3 bases are TGTGCCAGCAGTCCGGTCACAGGGGGCGATGGCTACACCTTC.

The chain combines TRBV5-1 with TRBJ2-5; 13 bases fit TRBD2. The CDR3 sequence is 18 residues long. V gave up 2 bases and J gave up 0 bases; unmatched junction bases: 7. Germline values: CDR1 SGHRS, CDR2 YFSETQ. CDR3 amino acids: CASSFGLAGALYQETQYF. As DNA, the CDR3 is TGCGCCAGCAGCTTCGGACTAGCGGGGGCCCTGTACCAAGAGACCCAGTACTTC.

The chain is built from TRBV6-5 and TRBJ2-4, with D possibly TRBD1 on 5 matching bases. The CDR3 sequence is 12 residues long. Looked up from germline, CDR1 is MNHEY and CDR2 is SVGAGI. Trimming pared 11 bases from V and 1 base from J, leaving 9 bases between. The CDR3 region is CAARQAKNIQYF. DNA of the CDR3: TGTGCCGCCCGACAGGCCAAAAACATTCAGTACTTC.

The rearrangement uses TRBV7-9 and TRBJ2-7, with TRBD2 matching 13 bases. Trimming cost V 3 bases and J 5 bases; bases outside gene matches: 1. CDR1 and CDR2 (germline): SEHNR, FQNEAQ (reference sequence). The CDR3 contains 14 residues. The CDR3 nucleotides are TGTGCCAGCAGCTTCGGGACTAGCGGGGACGAGCAGTACGTC. Its translation is CASSFGTSGDEQYV.

This sequence joins TRBV9 and TRBJ2-1; no reliable D call. From germline, CDR1 is SGDLS and CDR2 YYNGEE. V was pared by 0 bases and J by 6 bases, with 7 bases between. The CDR3 totals 13 residues. The CDR3 region has the DNA TGTGCCAGCAGCGTAGATCTGTCCAATGAGCAGTTCTTC. This sequence encodes CASSVDLSNEQFF.

The chain is built from TRBV5-4 and TRBJ2-3; 11 bases line up with TRBD2. The CDR3 length is 15 residues. V lost 6 bases and J lost 6; bases outside the gene matches: 9. CDR1 and CDR2 from the germline V gene are SGHNT and YYREEE (reference sequence). The CDR3 coding sequence is TGTGCCAGCACCAAGACTAGCGGGGAAGGGGATACGCAGTATTTT. This codes for CASTKTSGEGDTQYF.

DNA of the CDR3: TGCGCCAGCAGTGAGTCGGGGGGGGAGACCCAGTACTTC. Its protein product is CASSESGGETQYF. The chain couples TRBV10-1 to TRBJ2-5, with 7 bases fitting TRBD2. Germline CDR1 and CDR2: WNHNN and SYGVQD (reference sequence). The CDR3 has 13 residues. V lost 0 bases and J lost 5; bases outside the gene matches: 0.

V is TRBV3-1 (or the pseudogene TRBV3-2) and J is TRBJ2-1, with D tentatively TRBD1 (6 bases). The CDR3 is 14 residues long. The germline V gene encodes CDR1 LGHDT and CDR2 YNNKEL (reference sequence). V lost 6 bases and J lost 4, with 13 bases in between. The CDR3 DNA is TGTGCCAGCAGACCCGGGACATATTACAATGAGCAGTTCTTC. Translation gives CASRPGTYYNEQFF.

This clone was seen a single time. The gene calls are TRBV7-3 and TRBJ1-1; D may be TRBD1 (5 bases). The V gene lost 4 bases and the J gene lost 4 bases, with 10 bases spanning the gap. The length of the CDR3 is 13 residues. The germline V gene has CDR1 SGHTA and CDR2 FQGTGA. CDR3 in amino acids: CASSSRGGTEAFF. DNA for the CDR3: TGTGCCAGCAGCTCCCGCGGGGGCACTGAAGCTTTCTTT.

The chain couples TRBV10-1 to TRBJ2-5; TRBD1 agrees at 7 bases. Unmatched junction bases numbered 9, after V lost 6 bases and J lost 5 bases. CDR3 length: 14 amino acids. CDR1 WNHNN and CDR2 SYGVQD come from the germline V gene (reference sequence). CDR3 sequence reads: CASSPGTDAETQYF. The CDR3 DNA is TGCGCCAGCAGCCCGGGGACAGACGCGGAGACCCAGTACTTC.

The V call is TRBV19, the J call TRBJ1-5; D perhaps matches TRBD1 (5 bases). V was pared by 6 bases and J by 2 bases, with 17 bases between. The CDR3 loop spans 16 amino acids. Looked up from germline, CDR1 is LNHDA and CDR2 is SQIVND (reference sequence). This CDR3 reads CASSTRAPLGNQPQHF. The DNA for the CDR3 is TGTGCCAGTAGCACCAGGGCCCCTTTGGGCAATCAGCCCCAGCATTTT.

The chain uses TRBV7-9 and TRBJ1-5; D possibly corresponds to TRBD1 (5 bases). The CDR3 extends over 14 amino acids. CDR1 is SEHNR and CDR2 is FQNEAQ in the germline V gene (reference sequence). V was pared by 5 bases and J by 4 bases, with 12 bases between. DNA for the CDR3: TGTGCCAGCAGCAGGGACGGGTTAAATCAGCCCCAGCATTTT. Amino acids: CASSRDGLNQPQHF.

This chain joins TRBV6-2 or TRBV6-3 and TRBJ1-5, with D possibly matching TRBD1 (5 bases). Trimming stripped 2 bases from V and 1 base from J, with 6 bases between. The V gene's germline CDR1 is MNHEY and CDR2 SVGEGT. This CDR3 has 14 amino acids. For the CDR3, the DNA is TGTGCCAGCAGTTACGGGGCCAGCAATCAGCCCCAGCATTTT. Its translation: CASSYGASNQPQHF.

The chain recombines TRBV3-1 (or the pseudogene TRBV3-2) with TRBJ1-3, with D possibly TRBD1 on 6 matching bases. V dropped 5 bases and J dropped 4 bases, with 9 bases sitting between them. The CDR3 consists of 13 residues. The germline V gene encodes CDR1 LGHDT and CDR2 YNNKEL (reference sequence). This CDR3 is CASSLGTGNTIYF. CDR3 DNA sequence: TGTGCCAGCAGCTTAGGGACAGGAAACACCATATATTTT.

This clone showed up just a few times. V and J are TRBV14 and TRBJ2-2, with D possibly being TRBD2 (5 bases). Germline CDR1 is SGHDN and CDR2 is FVKESK. This CDR3 is built from 13 residues. Trimming pared 1 base from V and 7 bases from J, leaving 7 bases between. The CDR3: CASSQGAGGELFF. Written as DNA, the CDR3 is TGTGCCAGCAGCCAAGGGGCGGGCGGGGAGCTGTTTTTT.

The rearrangement joins TRBV6-5 to TRBJ1-4, with D unclear. In germline, CDR1 is MNHEY, CDR2 SVGAGI. This CDR3 comprises 14 residues. The V end was cut by 4 bases, the J end by 3 bases, with 9 bases between. CDR3: CASSLTASNEKLFF. The DNA for the CDR3 is TGTGCCAGCAGTTTGACTGCCTCTAATGAAAAACTGTTTTTT.

This clone was observed a handful of times. The chain combines TRBV30 with TRBJ1-1, with D possibly being TRBD1 (5 bases). Germline lookup yields CDR1 GTSNPN and CDR2 SVGIG (reference sequence). There are 13 residues in the CDR3. V lost 4 bases and J lost 7, with 16 bases in between. Here the CDR3 DNA reads TGTGCCTGGACCCCGACAGTCTCCGATGAAGCTTTCTTT. This encodes CAWTPTVSDEAFF.

The CDR3 coding sequence is TGTGCCAGTAAGGATCAGGGAGAGACCCAGTACTTC. The encoded protein is CASKDQGETQYF. The chain is built from TRBV19 and TRBJ2-5, with D possibly matching TRBD1 (5 bases). V shed 7 bases and J shed 4 bases, with 10 bases lying between them. This CDR3 contains 12 residues. The germline V gene has CDR1 LNHDA and CDR2 SQIVND (reference sequence).

The chain recombines TRBV6-1 with TRBJ2-2; TRBD2 might be the D (5 bases). Deletions cut 3 bases from V and 6 bases from J, with 8 bases between. Germline V gives CDR1 MNHNS, CDR2 SASEGT. The CDR3 loop spans 13 amino acids. This CDR3 is CASSEASPGELFF. The CDR3 nucleotides read TGTGCCAGCAGTGAGGCTAGCCCCGGGGAGCTGTTTTTT.

The chain combines TRBV30 with TRBJ2-3, with 11 bases identical to TRBD2. The CDR3 totals 15 residues. Trimming at V came to 0 bases and at J to 1 base, leaving 0 bases not matched to a gene. Germline V gene lookup returns CDR1 GTSNPN and CDR2 SVGIG (reference sequence). CDR3 amino acids: CAWSVLAGGTDTQYF. Written as DNA, the CDR3 is TGTGCCTGGAGTGTACTAGCGGGAGGCACAGATACGCAGTATTTT.

This chain uses TRBV4-1 with TRBJ1-5; a weak D match, TRBD1 (5 bases). CDR3 length: 13 residues. V was clipped by 5 bases and J by 9 bases, with 14 bases between them. Per germline, CDR1 MGHRA and CDR2 YSYEKL. The CDR3 sequence: CASSLRGGPPQHF. The CDR3 bases are TGCGCCAGCAGCTTGAGGGGAGGGCCGCCCCAGCATTTT.

This clone was recorded only once. This sequence may be a read error, since a much larger clone differs from it by one base. The chain is built from TRBV14 and TRBJ2-7, with D perhaps matching TRBD1 (6 bases). Looked up from germline, CDR1 is SGHDN and CDR2 is FVKESK. The CDR3 consists of 14 residues. The CDR3 nucleotides are TGTGTCAGCAGCCGGGACATTCTCTCCTACGAGCAGTACGTC. It yields the protein CVSSRDILSYEQYV.